One sample yielded the 2 T cell receptor beta chains listed below, sequenced in a study of T cell repertoires in cytomegalovirus infection. A single record per CDR3 protein comes from TCRdb applying MiXCR to the reads. In the table there are roughly 640,000 distinct CDR3 sequences, 20% to 25% of which are singletons. Sequencing was performed on CD8+ T cells from PBMCs. The receptors derive from a human donor in good health (CMV status not recorded). Some clones in this sample may be carry-over from other donors' samples.

This clonotype was detected ten times or more. The rearrangement links TRBV6-6 to TRBJ1-1; TRBD1 is a possible D gene (5 bases). Trimming left V 2 bases short and J 3 bases short, with 16 bases between. The CDR3 is made up of 16 amino acids. In germline, CDR1 is MNHNY, CDR2 SVGAGI (reference sequence). The DNA of the CDR3 is TGTGCCAGCAGTTACGGGGCCCAAGCCCTGTACACTGAAGCTTTCTTT. It is translated as CASSYGAQALYTEAFF.

The sample holds a few counts of this clonotype. A much larger clone lies one base from this, so it may be a read error. The V gene is TRBV12-5, the J gene TRBJ2-1; the D is unclear. Germline assignment: CDR1 LGHNT and CDR2 FRNRAP. The CDR3 length is 11 residues. Trimming shortened V by 1 base and J by 10 bases, and 5 bases separated the two germline ends. For the CDR3, the DNA is TGTGCTAGTGGTTTGGAGAAGGAGCAGTTCTTC. This translates into CASGLEKEQFF.